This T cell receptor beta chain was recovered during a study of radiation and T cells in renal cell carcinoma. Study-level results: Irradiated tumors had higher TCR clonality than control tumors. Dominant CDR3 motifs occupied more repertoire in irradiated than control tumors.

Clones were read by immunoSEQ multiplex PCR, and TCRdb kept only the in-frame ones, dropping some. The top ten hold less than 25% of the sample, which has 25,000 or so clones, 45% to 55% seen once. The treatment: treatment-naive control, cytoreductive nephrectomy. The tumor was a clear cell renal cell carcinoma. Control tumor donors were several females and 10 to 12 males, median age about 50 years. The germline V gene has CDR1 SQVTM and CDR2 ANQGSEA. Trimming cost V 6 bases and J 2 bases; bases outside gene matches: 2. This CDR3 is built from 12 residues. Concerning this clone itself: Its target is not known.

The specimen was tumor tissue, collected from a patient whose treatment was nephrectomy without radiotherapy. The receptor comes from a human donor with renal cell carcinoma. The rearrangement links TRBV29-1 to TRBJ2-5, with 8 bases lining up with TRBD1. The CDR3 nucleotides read TGCAGCGTCAACAGGGGGCAAGAGACCCAGTACTTC. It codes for CSVNRGQETQYF.